The rows below give T cell receptor beta chains drawn from one sample of a study of blood T cell repertoires in COVID-19. The assay was immunoSEQ multiplex PCR, and TCRdb's table has in-frame clones only and misses some. The sample lists roughly 250,000 clones; 65% to 85% were seen once. Sequences were obtained from peripheral blood. These TCRs come from a man between 45 and 60 years old with active or convalescent COVID-19. Each CDR3 is given without its conserved first and last residue. The D gene is left open where the match is weak.

TRBJ1-3	TRBV18	16	-	ASSLTGLNRAHGNTIY
TRBJ1-1	TRBV2	13	TRBD1	ASSLDREFITEAF
TRBJ1-5	TRBV21-1	14	-	ASSKGAGVINQPQH
TRBJ1-5	TRBV30	11	-	AAQGYSNQPQH
TRBJ2-7	TRBV28	15	-	ASSAPSRGGEIYEQY
TRBJ2-3	TRBV7-2	14	TRBD2	ASSPQKRGLVGTQY
TRBJ1-3	TRBV15	15	-	ATSRSGGGVSGNTIY
TRBJ1-3	TRBV9	14	TRBD1	ASSVDEGARGNTIY
TRBJ2-1	TRBV13	13	-	ASSFGGQGYNEQF
TRBJ1-1	TRBV30	10	-	AWDRGRTEAF
TRBJ2-2	TRBV5-1	15	TRBD2	ASSLALAGAATGELF
TRBJ1-1	TRBV5-1	13	TRBD1	ASSLAGGANTEAF
TRBJ1-2	TRBV2	12	-	ASRKSGLSYGYT
TRBJ2-5	TRBV9	13	-	ASSPRLSPQETQY
TRBJ1-2	TRBV6-2/TRBV6-3	14	-	ASSYSGVDRNYGYT
TRBJ2-5	TRBV2	14	TRBD2	ASSAFSGGTKETQY
TRBJ2-7	TRBV7-9	12	TRBD1	AATGTGTNYEQY
TRBJ2-1	TRBV11-3	11	-	ASSLGLYNEQF
TRBJ2-7	TRBV4-1	14	-	ASSQDIREVDYEQY
TRBJ2-6	TRBV6-4	13	-	ASSGGRSGANVLT
TRBJ2-3	TRBV4-2	14	-	ASSQEGVPRTDTQY
TRBJ1-1	TRBV18	15	-	ASSPQTVFQLGTEAF
TRBJ2-4	TRBV4-2	15	TRBD2	ASSQGPRGGSKNIQY
TRBJ1-2	TRBV28	11	-	ASSSTGSYGYT
TRBJ1-6	TRBV28	13	TRBD1	ASSSGGSYNSPLH
TRBJ1-1	TRBV19	12	TRBD1	ASTGTGGYTEAF
TRBJ2-4	TRBV2	12	TRBD2	ASSEGGGWDIQY
TRBJ1-2	TRBV7-9	10	-	ASSLREYGYT
TRBJ1-3	TRBV28	13	-	ASVPGVYTGNTIY
TRBJ2-7	TRBV27	12	-	ASKIQAGFYEQY
TRBJ2-1	TRBV6-6	14	-	ASSYGAALSTDEQF
TRBJ2-7	TRBV6-2/TRBV6-3	13	-	ASSPRGGSTYEQY
TRBJ2-1	TRBV6-6	11	TRBD1	ASSTSGGGEQF
TRBJ2-1	TRBV11-1	11	-	ASSLEGDRPQF
TRBJ2-2	TRBV3-1/TRBV3-2	14	TRBD1	ASSKRGQGLTGELF
TRBJ1-5	TRBV7-2	12	TRBD1	ASSFGTGGQPQH
TRBJ1-5	TRBV19	13	TRBD1	ASSISGTGTQPQH
TRBJ1-2	TRBV19	10	-	ASGEGGYGYT
TRBJ2-1	TRBV2	12	-	ASTAWTSYNEQF
TRBJ1-5	TRBV12-3/TRBV12-4	11	TRBD1	ATSTGPNQPQH
TRBJ2-2	TRBV5-6	12	TRBD1	ASSWTGNTGELF
TRBJ1-3	TRBV3-1/TRBV3-2	16	-	ASSQELWSPDSGNTIY
TRBJ2-7	TRBV5-5	15	-	ASSQIKRAATRGEQY
TRBJ2-3	TRBV19	13	-	ASSIVSVGTDTQY
TRBJ1-5	TRBV6-1	13	-	ASSEQGGGNQPQH
TRBJ1-2	TRBV5-6	12	TRBD1	ASSGLQGVNGYT
TRBJ2-1	TRBV5-6	12	TRBD2	ASSGDYAGDEQF
TRBJ1-1	TRBV5-1	13	-	ASSFSHGSNTEAF
TRBJ2-7	TRBV18	12	TRBD2	ASSPPGGAYEQY
TRBJ2-3	TRBV7-3	13	-	ASSLNGLNTDTQY
TRBJ1-6	TRBV27	16	-	ASSYRQVLGGDNSPLH